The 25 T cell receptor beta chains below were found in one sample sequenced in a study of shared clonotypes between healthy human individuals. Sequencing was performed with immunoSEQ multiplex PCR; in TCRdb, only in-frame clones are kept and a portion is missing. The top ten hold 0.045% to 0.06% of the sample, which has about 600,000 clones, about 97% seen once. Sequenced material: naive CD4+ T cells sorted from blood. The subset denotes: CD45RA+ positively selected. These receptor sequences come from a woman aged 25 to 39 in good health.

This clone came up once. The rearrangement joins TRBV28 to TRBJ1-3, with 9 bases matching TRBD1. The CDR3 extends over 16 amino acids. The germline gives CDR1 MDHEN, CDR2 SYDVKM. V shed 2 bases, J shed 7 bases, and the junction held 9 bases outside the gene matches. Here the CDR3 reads CASSLVALGQGNTIYF. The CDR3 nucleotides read TGTGCCAGCAGTTTAGTCGCCTTAGGACAGGGGAACACCATATATTTT.

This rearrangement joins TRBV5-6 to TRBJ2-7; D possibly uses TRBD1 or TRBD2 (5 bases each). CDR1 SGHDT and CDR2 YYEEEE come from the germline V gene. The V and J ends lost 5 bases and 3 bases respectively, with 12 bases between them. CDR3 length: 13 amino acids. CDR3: CASSSGTIYEQYF. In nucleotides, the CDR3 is TGTGCCAGCAGTTCCGGGACCATCTACGAGCAGTACTTC.

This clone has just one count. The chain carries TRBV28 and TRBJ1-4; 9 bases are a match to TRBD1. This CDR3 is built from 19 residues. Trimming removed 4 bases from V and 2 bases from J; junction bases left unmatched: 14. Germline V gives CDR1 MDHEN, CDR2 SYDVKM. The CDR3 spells CASSSRDRVWDGTNEKLFF. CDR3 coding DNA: TGTGCCAGCAGTTCCCGGGACAGGGTCTGGGATGGGACTAATGAAAAACTGTTTTTT.

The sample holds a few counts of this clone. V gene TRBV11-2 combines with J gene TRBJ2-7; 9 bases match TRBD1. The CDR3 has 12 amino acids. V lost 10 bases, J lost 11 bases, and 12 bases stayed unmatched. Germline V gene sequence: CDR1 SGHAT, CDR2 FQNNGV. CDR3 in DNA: TGTGCCATCCGCGGACAGGGGTTGATGGAGTACTTC. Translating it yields CAIRGQGLMEYF.

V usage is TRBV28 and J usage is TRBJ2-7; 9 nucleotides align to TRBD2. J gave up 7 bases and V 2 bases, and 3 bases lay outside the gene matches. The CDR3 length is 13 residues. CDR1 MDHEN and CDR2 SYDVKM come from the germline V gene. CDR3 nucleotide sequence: TGTGCCAGCAGTTTAAGGCTAGCGGGGGAGCAGTACTTC. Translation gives CASSLRLAGEQYF. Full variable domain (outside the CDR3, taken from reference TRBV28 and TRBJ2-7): DVKVTQSSRYLVKRTGEKVFLECVQDMDHENMFWYRQDPGLGLRLIYFSYDVKMKEKGDIPEGYSVSREKKERFSLILESASTNQTSMYLCASSLRLAGEQYFGPGTRLTVT.

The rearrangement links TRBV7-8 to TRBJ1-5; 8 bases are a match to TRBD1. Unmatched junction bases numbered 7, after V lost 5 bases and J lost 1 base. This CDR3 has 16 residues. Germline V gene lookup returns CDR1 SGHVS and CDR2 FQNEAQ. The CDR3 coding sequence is TGTGCCAGCAGCCTACAGGGGGGGAAAAGCAATCAGCCCCAGCATTTT. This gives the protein CASSLQGGKSNQPQHF. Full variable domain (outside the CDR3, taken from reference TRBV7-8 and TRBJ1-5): GAGVSQSPRYKVAKRGQDVALRCDPISGHVSLFWYQQALGQGPEFLTYFQNEAQLDKSGLPSDRFFAERPEGSVSTLKIQRTQQEDSAVYLCASSLQGGKSNQPQHFGDGTRLSIL.

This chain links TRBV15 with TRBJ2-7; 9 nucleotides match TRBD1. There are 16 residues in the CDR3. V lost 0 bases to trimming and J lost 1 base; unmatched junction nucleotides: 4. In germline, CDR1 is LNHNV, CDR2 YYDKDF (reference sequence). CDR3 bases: TGTGCCACCAGCAGAGAGCTCGGGACAGGGTCCTACGAGCAGTACTTC. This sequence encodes CATSRELGTGSYEQYF.

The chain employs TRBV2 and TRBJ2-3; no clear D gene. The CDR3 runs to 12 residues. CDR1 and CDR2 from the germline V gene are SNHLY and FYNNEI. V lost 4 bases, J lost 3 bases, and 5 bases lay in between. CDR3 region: CASSVATDTQYF. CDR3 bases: TGTGCCAGCAGTGTAGCAACAGATACGCAGTATTTT. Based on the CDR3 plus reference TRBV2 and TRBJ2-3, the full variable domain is EPEVTQTPSHQVTQMGQEVILRCVPISNHLYFYWYRQILGQKVEFLVSFYNNEISEKSEIFDDQFSVERPDGSNFTLKIRSTKLEDSAMYFCASSVATDTQYFGPGTRLTVL.

This chain's CDR3 is CASSGTPGRVQETQYF. CDR3 DNA sequence: TGTGCCAGTAGTGGGACCCCCGGGCGGGTTCAAGAGACCCAGTACTTC. V gene TRBV19 combines with J gene TRBJ2-5; D possibly matches TRBD1 or TRBD2 (5 bases each). The germline V and J ends were trimmed by 5 bases and 2 bases, with 18 bases remaining between them. Per germline, CDR1 LNHDA and CDR2 SQIVND (reference sequence). This CDR3 region has 16 residues.

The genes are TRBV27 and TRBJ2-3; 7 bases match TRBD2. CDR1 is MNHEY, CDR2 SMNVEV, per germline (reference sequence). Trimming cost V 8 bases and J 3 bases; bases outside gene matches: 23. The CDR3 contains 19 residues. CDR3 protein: CASGISVVRTSFSTDTQYF. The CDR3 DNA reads TGTGCCAGCGGAATTTCCGTGGTGCGGACTAGTTTTTCGACAGATACGCAGTATTTT.

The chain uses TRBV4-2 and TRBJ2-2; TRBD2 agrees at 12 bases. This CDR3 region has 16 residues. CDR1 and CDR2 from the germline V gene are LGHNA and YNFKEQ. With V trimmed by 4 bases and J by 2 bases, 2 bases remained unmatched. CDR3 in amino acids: CASSRGLAGNTGELFF. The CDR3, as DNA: TGTGCCAGCAGCCGTGGACTAGCGGGAAACACCGGGGAGCTGTTTTTT.

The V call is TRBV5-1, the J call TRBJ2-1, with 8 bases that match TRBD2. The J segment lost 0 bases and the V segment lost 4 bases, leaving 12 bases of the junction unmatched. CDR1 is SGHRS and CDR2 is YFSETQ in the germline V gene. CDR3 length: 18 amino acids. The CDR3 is CASSARTSSSSSYNEQFF. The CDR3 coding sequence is TGCGCCAGCAGCGCCAGGACTAGCAGCTCCAGCTCCTACAATGAGCAGTTCTTC.

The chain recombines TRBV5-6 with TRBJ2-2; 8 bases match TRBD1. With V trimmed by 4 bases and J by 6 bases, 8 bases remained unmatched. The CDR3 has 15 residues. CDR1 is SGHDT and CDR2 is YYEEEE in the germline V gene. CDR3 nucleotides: TGTGCCAGCAGCCCGGACAGGGTGGGCGCCGGGGAGCTGTTTTTT. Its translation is CASSPDRVGAGELFF.

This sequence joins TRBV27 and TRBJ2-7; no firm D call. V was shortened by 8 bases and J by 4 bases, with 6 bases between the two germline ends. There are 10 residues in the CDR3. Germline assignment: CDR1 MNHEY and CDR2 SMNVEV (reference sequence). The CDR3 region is CASGRYEQYF. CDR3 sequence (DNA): TGTGCCAGCGGACGTTACGAGCAGTACTTC.

For the CDR3, the DNA is TGTGCCAGCACTCGAGGACTAGCGGGAGGGACCGGGGAGCTGTTTTTT. Its protein product is CASTRGLAGGTGELFF. The chain links TRBV11-2 to TRBJ2-2, with 15 bases matching TRBD2. The J segment lost 5 bases and the V segment lost 7 bases, leaving 5 bases of the junction unmatched. The CDR3 has 16 residues. The germline gives CDR1 SGHAT, CDR2 FQNNGV.

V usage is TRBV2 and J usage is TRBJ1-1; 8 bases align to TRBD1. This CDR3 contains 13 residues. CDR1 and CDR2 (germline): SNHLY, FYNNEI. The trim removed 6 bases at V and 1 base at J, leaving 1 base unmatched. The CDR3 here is CASRGQGNTEAFF. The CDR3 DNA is TGTGCCAGCAGAGGACAGGGGAACACTGAAGCTTTCTTT.

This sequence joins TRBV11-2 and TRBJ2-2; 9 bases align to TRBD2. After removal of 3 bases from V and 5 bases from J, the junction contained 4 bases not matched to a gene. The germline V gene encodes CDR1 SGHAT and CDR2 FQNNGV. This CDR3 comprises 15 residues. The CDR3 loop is CASSFSGRRTGELFF. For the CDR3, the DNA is TGTGCCAGCAGCTTTAGCGGGAGAAGAACCGGGGAGCTGTTTTTT.

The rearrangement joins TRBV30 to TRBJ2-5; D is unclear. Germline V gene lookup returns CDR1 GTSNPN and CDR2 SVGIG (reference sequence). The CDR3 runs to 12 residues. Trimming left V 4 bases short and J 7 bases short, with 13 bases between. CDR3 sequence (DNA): TGTGCCTGGAAAGGTCTCCTCGGGACCCAGTACTTC. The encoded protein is CAWKGLLGTQYF.

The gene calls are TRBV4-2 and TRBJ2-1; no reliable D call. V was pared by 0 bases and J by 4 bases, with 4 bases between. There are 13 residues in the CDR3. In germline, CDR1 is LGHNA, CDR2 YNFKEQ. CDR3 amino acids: CASSQEEYNEQFF. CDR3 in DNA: TGTGCCAGCAGCCAAGAAGAATACAATGAGCAGTTCTTC.

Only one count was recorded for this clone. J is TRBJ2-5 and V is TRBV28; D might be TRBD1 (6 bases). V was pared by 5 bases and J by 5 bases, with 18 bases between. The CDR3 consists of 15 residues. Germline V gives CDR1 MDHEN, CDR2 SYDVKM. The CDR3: CASSLPTGVRETQYF. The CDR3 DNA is TGTGCCAGCAGTCTACCGACAGGAGTGAGGGAGACCCAGTACTTC.

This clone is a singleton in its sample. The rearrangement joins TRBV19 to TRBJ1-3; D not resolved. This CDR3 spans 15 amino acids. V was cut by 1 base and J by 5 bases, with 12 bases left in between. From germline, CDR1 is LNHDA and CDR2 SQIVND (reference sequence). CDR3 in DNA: TGTGCCAGTAGTATAGGACCGGGAAAGAGAAACACCATATATTTT. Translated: CASSIGPGKRNTIYF.

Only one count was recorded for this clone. In nucleotides, the CDR3 is TGTGCCAGCAGGGTCTTGCCGGTAAATGAGCAGTTCTTC. Residues: CASRVLPVNEQFF. The rearrangement links TRBV6-1 to TRBJ2-1; unclear D gene. V was shortened by 6 bases and J by 7 bases, with 13 bases between the two germline ends. The CDR3 length is 13 residues. Germline CDR1 reads MNHNS; CDR2 reads SASEGT.

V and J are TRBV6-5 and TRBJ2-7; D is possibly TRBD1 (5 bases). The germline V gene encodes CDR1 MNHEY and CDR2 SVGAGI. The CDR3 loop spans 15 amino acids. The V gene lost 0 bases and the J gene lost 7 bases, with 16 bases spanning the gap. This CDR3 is CASSYSIDSTLEQYF. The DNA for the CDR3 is TGTGCCAGCAGTTACTCAATTGACAGTACCCTGGAGCAGTACTTC.

In DNA form, the CDR3 reads TGTGCCAGTAGTAAGCAAGGTTGGTTACAGGGGGCCTACGAGCAGTACTTC. Protein product: CASSKQGWLQGAYEQYF. V usage is TRBV19 and J usage is TRBJ2-7; TRBD1 matches at 8 bases. The junction had 13 bases not matched to a gene; V was cut back by 4 bases and J by 2 bases. The CDR3 length is 17 residues. The germline gives CDR1 LNHDA, CDR2 SQIVND (reference sequence).

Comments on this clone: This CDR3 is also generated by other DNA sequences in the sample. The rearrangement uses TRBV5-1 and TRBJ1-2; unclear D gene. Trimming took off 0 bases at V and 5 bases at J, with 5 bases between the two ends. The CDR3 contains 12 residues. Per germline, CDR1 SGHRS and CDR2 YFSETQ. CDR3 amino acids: CASSLDGYGYTF. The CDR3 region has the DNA TGCGCCAGCAGCTTGGATGGGTATGGCTACACCTTC.